This T cell receptor beta chain emerged from a study of T cell repertoires in cytomegalovirus infection. About the research overall: Use of recently identified HLA-C-restricted and well-studied HLA-B-restricted CMV epitopes was part of the study. Public TCR beta signature analysis indicated the presence of both CMV infection and matching HLA type. Study-wide points: Public TCR beta family frequency separated CMV-and-HLA carriers, including in an independent cohort. Dominating the ex vivo response were HLA-C-restricted CMV-specific TCR beta clonotypes.

From the reads, TCRdb called clonotypes with MiXCR, one entry per CDR3 protein. The repertoire holds hundreds of thousands of distinct CDR3 sequences, with about 33% as singletons. This clonotype was seen ten or more times. Antigen unknown. The sequence was obtained from a human donor in good health (CMV status not recorded). Some clones in this sample may be carry-over from other donors' samples. The sample was cultured PBMCs, taken from culture after CMV antigen stimulation.

CDR3 nucleotide sequence: TGTGCCAGCAGCTTAGGACTAGCGGGAGGTCGGACAGATACGCAGTATTTT. This translates into CASSLGLAGGRTDTQYF. This chain connects TRBV7-2 to TRBJ2-3, with 13 nucleotides matching TRBD2. This CDR3 region has 17 residues. J gave up 3 bases and V 1 base, and 4 bases lay outside the gene matches. The germline CDR1 and CDR2 sequences are SGHTA and FQGNSA.